The 21 T cell receptor beta chains below come from one sample, sequenced in a study of OX40 agonist ivuxolimab in advanced cancers. Receptor libraries were prepared by the immunoSEQ multiplex PCR assay. The immuneACCESS repertoire file appears here via TCRdb, limited to in-frame rearrangements. These files lack a portion of the clones; in checked studies, under half of the deficit traces to unresolved V genes, and the cause of the others is not known. This sample gives about 37,000 clones in total; roughly 87% of them show up just once. The top ten constitute around 17% of the sample. The source material was CD4+ or CD8+ T cells sorted from blood, sampled in a trial of the OX40 agonist ivuxolimab. The source is an adult with an advanced solid tumor such as melanoma, head and neck, liver or kidney cancer.

The chain employs TRBV10-3 and TRBJ1-2; no clear D. This CDR3 contains 13 residues. Deletions cut 10 bases from V and 8 bases from J, with 20 bases between. Germline V gene sequence: CDR1 ENHRY, CDR2 SYGVKD. CDR3 sequence reads: CASSEGGSNGYTF. CDR3 nucleotide sequence: TGTGCCAGCAGCGAGGGAGGGAGTAACGGCTACACCTTC.

This clone turned up a few times. The V gene is TRBV4-1, the J gene TRBJ2-6; 8 positions match TRBD2. The J segment lost 0 bases and the V segment lost 1 base, leaving 11 bases of the junction unmatched. Germline loops: CDR1 MGHRA, CDR2 YSYEKL. The CDR3 extends over 20 amino acids. Here the CDR3 reads CASSQGGSGGAPSGANVLTF. The DNA of the CDR3 is TGCGCCAGCAGCCAAGGAGGCAGCGGGGGCGCACCCTCTGGGGCCAACGTCCTGACTTTC.

The gene calls are TRBV27 and TRBJ1-1; a weak D match, TRBD1 (5 bases). CDR1 MNHEY and CDR2 SMNVEV come from the germline V gene (reference sequence). The V and J ends lost 2 bases and 4 bases respectively, with 8 bases between them. The CDR3 extends over 13 amino acids. CDR3 nucleotides: TGTGCCAGCAGTTTACCAGGGTTCACTGAAGCTTTCTTT. Encoded protein: CASSLPGFTEAFF.

This clone was seen only a few times. CDR3 sequence reads: CASSLDTGGRYEQYF. The CDR3 DNA reads TGCGCCAGCAGCTTGGATACGGGGGGCAGGTACGAGCAGTACTTC. V is TRBV5-1 and J is TRBJ2-7; TRBD2 is a possible D gene (7 bases). The V gene lost 0 bases and the J gene lost 4 bases, with 14 bases spanning the gap. This CDR3 has 15 amino acids. CDR1 and CDR2 from the germline V gene are SGHRS and YFSETQ.

The gene calls are TRBV27 and TRBJ1-5; weak D call: TRBD1 (6 bases). This CDR3 comprises 15 residues. The V and J ends lost 2 bases and 2 bases respectively, with 10 bases between them. In germline, CDR1 is MNHEY, CDR2 SMNVEV (reference sequence). CDR3 protein: CASSLTGNGNQPQHF. DNA for the CDR3: TGTGCCAGCAGTTTAACAGGGAACGGCAATCAGCCCCAGCATTTT.

This clone was picked up a small number of times. The chain combines TRBV14 with TRBJ2-1; D is undetermined. CDR1 and CDR2 (germline): SGHDN, FVKESK. V lost 1 base and J 8 bases, leaving 12 bases between the germline ends. The CDR3 has 14 residues. CDR3 loop: CASSQVLHAYEQFF. CDR3 bases: TGTGCCAGCAGCCAAGTCCTCCACGCATATGAGCAGTTCTTC.

This sequence joins TRBV4-1 and TRBJ1-1; a possible D gene is TRBD1 (5 bases). The germline gives CDR1 MGHRA, CDR2 YSYEKL. The CDR3 is 15 residues long. Trimming took off 0 bases at V and 4 bases at J, with 12 bases between the two ends. This chain's CDR3 is CASSQDQGAGTEAFF. CDR3 nucleotides: TGCGCCAGCAGCCAAGATCAAGGGGCCGGCACTGAAGCTTTCTTT.

The CDR3 coding sequence is TGCGCCAGCAGCCAAGGGGGACAGGGGGCCCACACTGAAGCTTTCTTT. Encoded protein: CASSQGGQGAHTEAFF. The chain uses TRBV4-1 and TRBJ1-1; 12 positions match TRBD1. Germline V gene data show CDR1 as MGHRA and CDR2 as YSYEKL. The junction had 3 bases not matched to a gene; V was cut back by 1 base and J by 3 bases. There are 16 residues in the CDR3.

The V call is TRBV7-2, the J call TRBJ2-7, with TRBD1 matching over 10 bases. CDR1 is SGHTA, CDR2 FQGNSA, per germline. Germline trimming cut 10 bases from V and 5 bases from J; bases unmatched to any gene: 14. The CDR3 is 15 residues long. The CDR3 coding sequence is TGTGCCATTCCCCGAGGACAGGGGGTAATCGACGAGCAGTACTTC. Protein sequence: CAIPRGQGVIDEQYF.

The chain joins TRBV4-3 to TRBJ1-2; D not certain. The CDR3 is made up of 16 amino acids. Trimming left V 0 bases short and J 7 bases short, with 18 bases between. CDR1 LGHNA and CDR2 YSLEER come from the germline V gene. The DNA for the CDR3 is TGCGCCAGCAGCCAAGAAATTAGCAGCCGGGCAGCTGGCTACACCTTC. Protein product: CASSQEISSRAAGYTF.

V gene TRBV2 combines with J gene TRBJ2-3, with 9 bases matching TRBD1. This CDR3 region has 15 residues. Germline lookup yields CDR1 SNHLY and CDR2 FYNNEI. Losses at the gene ends were 5 bases for V and 5 bases for J; bases not matched to a gene: 8. The CDR3 bases are TGTGCCAGCAGTTTTCCGGGACAGGGATTAGATACGCAGTATTTT. This translates into CASSFPGQGLDTQYF.

This chain connects TRBV4-3 to TRBJ2-1; 16 bases are a match to TRBD2. The CDR3 extends over 19 amino acids. Per the germline V gene, CDR1 is LGHNA and CDR2 is YSLEER. J was trimmed by 1 base and V by 2 bases; bases with no gene match: 5. DNA for the CDR3: TGCGCCAGCAGCCAATCCCGGGGACTAGCGGGGGGGTCCTACAATGAGCAGTTCTTC. Translated: CASSQSRGLAGGSYNEQFF.

The rearrangement links TRBV11-2 to TRBJ1-1, with D uncertain. CDR1 is SGHAT, CDR2 FQNNGV, per germline. The CDR3 contains 15 residues. V was cut by 0 bases and J by 0 bases, with 8 bases left in between. The CDR3 coding sequence is TGTGCCAGCAGCTTAGACCCCGAATTGAACACTGAAGCTTTCTTT. This sequence encodes CASSLDPELNTEAFF.

The rearrangement links TRBV7-3 to TRBJ2-5; TRBD1 might be the D (5 bases). Per germline, CDR1 SGHTA and CDR2 FQGTGA. Trimming shortened V by 2 bases and J by 5 bases, and 15 bases separated the two germline ends. This CDR3 spans 15 amino acids. CDR3 in DNA: TGTGCCAGCAGCTTAGGGGCTTCTGGTTTGGAGACCCAGTACTTC. It translates to CASSLGASGLETQYF.

V is TRBV5-6 and J is TRBJ1-1, with D unresolved. Trimming stripped 2 bases from V and 1 base from J, with 6 bases between. This CDR3 spans 13 amino acids. Per the germline V gene, CDR1 is SGHDT and CDR2 is YYEEEE. CDR3: CASSLGANTEAFF. As DNA, the CDR3 is TGTGCCAGCAGCTTAGGAGCGAACACTGAAGCTTTCTTT.

The chain recombines TRBV2 with TRBJ2-1; no clear D gene. Trimming cost V 5 bases and J 0 bases, with 11 bases left between them. This CDR3 has 15 amino acids. Germline V gene sequence: CDR1 SNHLY, CDR2 FYNNEI. CDR3 DNA sequence: TGTGCCAGCAGTTCGGGCCGAACCTCCTACAATGAGCAGTTCTTC. Its protein is CASSSGRTSYNEQFF.

This chain connects TRBV6-5 to TRBJ2-7; no definite D call. There are 11 residues in the CDR3. The germline CDR1 and CDR2 sequences are MNHEY and SVGAGI. V was shortened by 2 bases and J by 5 bases, with 4 bases between the two germline ends. The CDR3 coding sequence is TGTGCCAGCAGTTACGGGCACGAGCAGTACTTC. It translates to CASSYGHEQYF.

The chain carries TRBV9 and TRBJ2-5; D remains unclear. In germline, CDR1 is SGDLS, CDR2 YYNGEE. The length of the CDR3 is 11 residues. The V end lost 4 bases, the J end lost 6 bases, and 7 bases lay between the germline ends. The CDR3 DNA reads as TGTGCCAGCAGCCTGGGCCAGACCCAGTACTTC. This translates into CASSLGQTQYF.

V usage is TRBV6-1 and J usage is TRBJ1-6; no clear D. Germline loops: CDR1 MNHNS, CDR2 SASEGT. The CDR3 totals 17 residues. V gave up 0 bases and J gave up 5 bases, with 14 bases separating them. The CDR3 loop reads CASSEAQFVRNNSPLHF. The CDR3 DNA reads as TGTGCCAGCAGTGAAGCGCAATTTGTACGGAATAATTCACCCCTCCACTTT.

This chain links TRBV4-3 with TRBJ1-1, with D perhaps matching TRBD1 (5 bases). The ends were cut back, 3 bases at V and 1 base at J, with 12 bases in the middle. This CDR3 is built from 15 residues. In germline, CDR1 is LGHNA, CDR2 YSLEER. CDR3 residues: CASSQDGTGNTEAFF. The CDR3 nucleotides are TGCGCCAGCAGCCAGGACGGGACCGGGAACACTGAAGCTTTCTTT.

V usage is TRBV27 and J usage is TRBJ2-7; 7 bases agree with TRBD1. This CDR3 spans 15 amino acids. Germline CDR1 MNHEY, CDR2 SMNVEV (reference sequence). After removal of 5 bases from V and 2 bases from J, the junction contained 9 bases not matched to a gene. CDR3 DNA sequence: TGTGCCAGCAGTCAAACAGGGGTGACTACCTACGAGCAGTACTTC. Translating it yields CASSQTGVTTYEQYF.